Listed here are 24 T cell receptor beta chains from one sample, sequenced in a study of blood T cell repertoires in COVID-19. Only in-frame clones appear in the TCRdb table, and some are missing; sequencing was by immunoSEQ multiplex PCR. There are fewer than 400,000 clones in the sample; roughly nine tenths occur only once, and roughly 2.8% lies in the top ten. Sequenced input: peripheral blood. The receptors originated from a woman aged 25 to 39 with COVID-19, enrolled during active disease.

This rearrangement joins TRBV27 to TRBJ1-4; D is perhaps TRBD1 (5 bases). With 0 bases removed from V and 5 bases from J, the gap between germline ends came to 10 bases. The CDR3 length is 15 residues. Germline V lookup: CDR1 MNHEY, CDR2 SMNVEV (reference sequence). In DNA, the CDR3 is TGTGCCAGCAGTTTATCCCGGGCAGGGAATGAAAAACTGTTTTTT. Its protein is CASSLSRAGNEKLFF.

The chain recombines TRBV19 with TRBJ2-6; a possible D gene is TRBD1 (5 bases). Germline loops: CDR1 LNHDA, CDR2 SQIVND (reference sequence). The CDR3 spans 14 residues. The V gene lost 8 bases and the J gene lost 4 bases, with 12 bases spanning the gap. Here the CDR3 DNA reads TGTGCCAGTTATGCAGGGCCAGGGGCCAACGTCCTGACTTTC. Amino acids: CASYAGPGANVLTF.

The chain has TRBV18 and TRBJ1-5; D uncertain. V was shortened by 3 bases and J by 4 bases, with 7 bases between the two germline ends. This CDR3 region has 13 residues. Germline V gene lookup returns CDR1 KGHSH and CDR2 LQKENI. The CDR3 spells CASSPSGNQPQHF. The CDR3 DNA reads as TGTGCCAGCTCACCCTCAGGAAATCAGCCCCAGCATTTT.

The CDR3 sequence is CAIKPQGPDNYGYTF. CDR3 coding DNA: TGTGCCATCAAGCCTCAGGGGCCCGATAACTATGGCTACACCTTC. The rearrangement links TRBV10-3 to TRBJ1-2; D may be TRBD1 (6 bases). V was trimmed by 7 bases and J by 1 base, leaving 16 bases between them. The CDR3 has 15 amino acids. Germline V CDR1 and CDR2: ENHRY, SYGVKD.

The CDR3 spells CASSTLAAVSEQYF. The CDR3 DNA follows: TGTGCCAGTAGCACATTAGCGGCAGTCTCAGAGCAGTACTTC. The rearrangement joins TRBV19 to TRBJ2-7; possibly TRBD2 for D (6 bases). This CDR3 is built from 14 residues. Trimming pared 6 bases from V and 7 bases from J, leaving 19 bases between. Germline values: CDR1 LNHDA, CDR2 SQIVND (reference sequence).

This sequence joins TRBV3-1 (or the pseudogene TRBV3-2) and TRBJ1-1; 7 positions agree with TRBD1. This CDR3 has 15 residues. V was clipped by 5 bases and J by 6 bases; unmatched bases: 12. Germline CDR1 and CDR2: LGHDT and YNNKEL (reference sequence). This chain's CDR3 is CASSATQGVFAEAFF. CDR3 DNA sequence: TGTGCCAGCAGCGCGACCCAGGGGGTGTTTGCTGAAGCTTTCTTT.

The CDR3, as DNA: TGCGCCAGCAGCTGGGCGGGACAGGGGAGGGATACGCAGTATTTT. Its translation: CASSWAGQGRDTQYF. The chain employs TRBV5-1 and TRBJ2-3; the match to TRBD1 covers 10 bases. The germline CDR1 and CDR2 sequences are SGHRS and YFSETQ. There are 15 residues in the CDR3. Trimming at V came to 3 bases and at J to 6 bases, leaving 7 bases not matched to a gene.

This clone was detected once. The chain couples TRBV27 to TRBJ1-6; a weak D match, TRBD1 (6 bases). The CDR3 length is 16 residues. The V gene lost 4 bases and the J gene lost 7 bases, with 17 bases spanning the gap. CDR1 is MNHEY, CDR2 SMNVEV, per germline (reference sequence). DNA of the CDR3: TGTGCCAGCAGTTACCGGGACACCGAGGGGAATTCACCCCTCCACTTT. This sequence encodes CASSYRDTEGNSPLHF.

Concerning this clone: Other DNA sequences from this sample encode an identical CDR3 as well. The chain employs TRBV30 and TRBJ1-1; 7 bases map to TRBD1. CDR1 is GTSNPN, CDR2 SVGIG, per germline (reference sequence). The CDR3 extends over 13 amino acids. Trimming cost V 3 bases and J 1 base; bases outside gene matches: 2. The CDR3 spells CAWRRQGNTEAFF. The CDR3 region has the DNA TGTGCCTGGAGACGACAGGGGAACACTGAAGCTTTCTTT.

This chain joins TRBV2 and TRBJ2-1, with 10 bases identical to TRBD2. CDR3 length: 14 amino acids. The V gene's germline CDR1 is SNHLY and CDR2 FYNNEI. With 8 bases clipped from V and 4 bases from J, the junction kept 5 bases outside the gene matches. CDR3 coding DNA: TGTGCCAGCGGACTAGCGGACTTATACAATGAGCAGTTCTTC. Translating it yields CASGLADLYNEQFF.

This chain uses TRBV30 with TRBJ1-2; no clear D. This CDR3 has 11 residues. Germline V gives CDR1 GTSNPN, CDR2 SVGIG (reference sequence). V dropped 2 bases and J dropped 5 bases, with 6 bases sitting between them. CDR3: CAWSRQYGYTF. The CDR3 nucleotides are TGTGCCTGGAGTAGACAATATGGCTACACCTTC.

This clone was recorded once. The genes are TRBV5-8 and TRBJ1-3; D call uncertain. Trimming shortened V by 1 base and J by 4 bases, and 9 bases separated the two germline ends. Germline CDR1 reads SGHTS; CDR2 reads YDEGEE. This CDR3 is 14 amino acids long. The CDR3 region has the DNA TGTGCCAGCAGCTTGAGCGGGTCGGGAAACACCATATATTTT. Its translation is CASSLSGSGNTIYF.

Here the CDR3 reads CASSFAGDTGNTIYF. CDR3 nucleotides: TGCGCCAGCAGCTTCGCAGGGGATACAGGAAACACCATATATTTT. The gene calls are TRBV5-1 and TRBJ1-3, with D perhaps matching TRBD1 (6 bases). Germline CDR1 and CDR2: SGHRS and YFSETQ. V gave up 2 bases and J gave up 4 bases, with 13 bases separating them. This CDR3 is built from 15 residues.

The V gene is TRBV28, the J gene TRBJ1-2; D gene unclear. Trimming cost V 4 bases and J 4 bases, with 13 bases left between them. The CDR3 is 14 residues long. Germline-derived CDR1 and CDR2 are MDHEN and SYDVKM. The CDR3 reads CASSSSDTSYGYTF. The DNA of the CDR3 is TGTGCCAGCAGTTCCTCCGACACTTCCTATGGCTACACCTTC.

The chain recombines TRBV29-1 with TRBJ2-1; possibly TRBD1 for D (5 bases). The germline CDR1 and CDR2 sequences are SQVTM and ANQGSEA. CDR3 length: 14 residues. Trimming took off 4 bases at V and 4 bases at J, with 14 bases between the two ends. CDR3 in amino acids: CSVVGQTFYNEQFF. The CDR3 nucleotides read TGCAGCGTTGTGGGGCAGACATTTTACAATGAGCAGTTCTTC.

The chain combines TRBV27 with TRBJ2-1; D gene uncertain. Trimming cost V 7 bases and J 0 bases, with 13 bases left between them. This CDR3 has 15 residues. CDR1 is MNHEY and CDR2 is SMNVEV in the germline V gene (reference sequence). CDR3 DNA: TGTGCCAGCACCTCCTTAACAAGCTCCTACAATGAGCAGTTCTTC. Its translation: CASTSLTSSYNEQFF.

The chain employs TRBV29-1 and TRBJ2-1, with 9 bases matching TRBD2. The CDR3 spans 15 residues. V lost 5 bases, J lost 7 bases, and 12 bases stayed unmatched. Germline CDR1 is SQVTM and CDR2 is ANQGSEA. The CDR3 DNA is TGCAGCGTTTCCTCGACTAGCGGACTTGGGAATGAGCAGTTCTTC. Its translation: CSVSSTSGLGNEQFF.

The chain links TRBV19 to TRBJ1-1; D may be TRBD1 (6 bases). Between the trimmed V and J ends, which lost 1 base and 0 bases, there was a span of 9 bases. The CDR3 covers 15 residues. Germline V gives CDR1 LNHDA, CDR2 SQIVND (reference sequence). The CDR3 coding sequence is TGTGCCAGTAGTATAGGGACAGCCTTGAACACTGAAGCTTTCTTT. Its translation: CASSIGTALNTEAFF.

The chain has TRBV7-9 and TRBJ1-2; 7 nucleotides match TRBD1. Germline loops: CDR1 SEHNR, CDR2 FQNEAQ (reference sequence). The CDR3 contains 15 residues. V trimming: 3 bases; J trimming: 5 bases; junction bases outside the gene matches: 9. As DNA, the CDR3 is TGTGCCAGCAGCTTCCAAGACAGGGAACTATATGGCTACACCTTC. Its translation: CASSFQDRELYGYTF.

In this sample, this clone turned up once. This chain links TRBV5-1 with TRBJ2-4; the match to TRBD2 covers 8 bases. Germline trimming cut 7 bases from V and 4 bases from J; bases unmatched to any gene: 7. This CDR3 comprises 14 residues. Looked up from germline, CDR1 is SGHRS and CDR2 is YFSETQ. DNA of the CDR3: TGCGCCAGCGGCCCGACTAGCGAGAAAAACATTCAGTACTTC. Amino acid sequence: CASGPTSEKNIQYF.

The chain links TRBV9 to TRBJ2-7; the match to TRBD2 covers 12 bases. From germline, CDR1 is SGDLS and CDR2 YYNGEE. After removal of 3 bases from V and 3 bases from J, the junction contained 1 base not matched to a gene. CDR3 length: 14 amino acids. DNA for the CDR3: TGTGCCAGCAGCGAGGGACTAGCGGGCTACGAGCAGTACTTC. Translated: CASSEGLAGYEQYF.

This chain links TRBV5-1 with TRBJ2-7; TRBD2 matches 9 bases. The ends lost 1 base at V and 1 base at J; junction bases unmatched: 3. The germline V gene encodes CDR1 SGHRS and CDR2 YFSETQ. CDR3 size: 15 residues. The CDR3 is CASSLSSGGSYEQYF. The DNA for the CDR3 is TGCGCCAGCAGCTTGAGCAGCGGGGGGTCCTACGAGCAGTACTTC.

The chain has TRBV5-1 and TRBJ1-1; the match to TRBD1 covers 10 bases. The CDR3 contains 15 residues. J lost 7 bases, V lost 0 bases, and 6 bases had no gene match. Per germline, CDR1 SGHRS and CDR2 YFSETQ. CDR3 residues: CASSLDGTGVGEAFF. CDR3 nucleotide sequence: TGCGCCAGCAGCTTGGATGGGACAGGGGTTGGTGAAGCTTTCTTT.

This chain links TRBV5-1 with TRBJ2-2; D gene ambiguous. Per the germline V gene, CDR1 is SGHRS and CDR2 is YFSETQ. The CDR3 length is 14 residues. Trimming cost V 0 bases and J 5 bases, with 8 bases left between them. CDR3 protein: CASSLETTTGELFF. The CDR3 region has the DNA TGCGCCAGCAGCTTGGAGACAACTACCGGGGAGCTGTTTTTT.